This TCR beta chain was sequenced during a study of blood T cell repertoires in COVID-19. Study summary: Italy, Spain and the United States were the sources of the convalescent and acute COVID-19 samples. PBMCs, B-cell-depleted T cells, or T cells were the source of the cDNA or gDNA that made up the material.

Per the authors' pipeline: Reference gene primers were amplified, and this amplification served to estimate nucleated cell counts. Sequenced by immunoSEQ multiplex PCR; TCRdb stores in-frame clones only, minus some. Clone size and V and J calls were adopted from that table, with D and trimming inferred from the DNA. The table shows 130,000 or so clones, with approximately 84% occurring only once. This clone was seen once. Germline loops: CDR1 SNHLY, CDR2 FYNNEI. The CDR3 sequence is 15 residues long. Trimming stripped 5 bases from V and 3 bases from J, with 16 bases between. V is TRBV2 and J is TRBJ1-1, with D uncertain. The origin of this receptor is a woman in her sixties with acute or convalescent COVID-19. The material sequenced was peripheral blood. CDR3 bases: TGTGCCAGCAGTTCCGCCTCACCGCGGGACACTGAAGCTTTCTTT. Translated: CASSSASPRDTEAFF.